A single T cell receptor (beta chain) is shown here with its context. This record belongs to a study of blood T cell repertoires in COVID-19. Germline V gene lookup returns CDR1 MNHEY and CDR2 SMNVEV (reference sequence). The ends lost 4 bases at V and 4 bases at J; junction bases unmatched: 7. CDR3 length: 15 amino acids. Sequencing was performed with immunoSEQ multiplex PCR; in TCRdb, only in-frame clones are kept and a portion is missing. The sample has hundreds of thousands of clones; 90% are singletons. This TCR was sampled from a woman aged 40 to 55 with COVID-19, enrolled during active disease. Sample: peripheral blood. The V gene is TRBV27, the J gene TRBJ1-2; 9 bases fit TRBD1. The CDR3, as DNA: TGTGCCAGCAGTTGGGGGACAGGGACGTCCTATGGCTACACCTTC. Amino acids: CASSWGTGTSYGYTF.